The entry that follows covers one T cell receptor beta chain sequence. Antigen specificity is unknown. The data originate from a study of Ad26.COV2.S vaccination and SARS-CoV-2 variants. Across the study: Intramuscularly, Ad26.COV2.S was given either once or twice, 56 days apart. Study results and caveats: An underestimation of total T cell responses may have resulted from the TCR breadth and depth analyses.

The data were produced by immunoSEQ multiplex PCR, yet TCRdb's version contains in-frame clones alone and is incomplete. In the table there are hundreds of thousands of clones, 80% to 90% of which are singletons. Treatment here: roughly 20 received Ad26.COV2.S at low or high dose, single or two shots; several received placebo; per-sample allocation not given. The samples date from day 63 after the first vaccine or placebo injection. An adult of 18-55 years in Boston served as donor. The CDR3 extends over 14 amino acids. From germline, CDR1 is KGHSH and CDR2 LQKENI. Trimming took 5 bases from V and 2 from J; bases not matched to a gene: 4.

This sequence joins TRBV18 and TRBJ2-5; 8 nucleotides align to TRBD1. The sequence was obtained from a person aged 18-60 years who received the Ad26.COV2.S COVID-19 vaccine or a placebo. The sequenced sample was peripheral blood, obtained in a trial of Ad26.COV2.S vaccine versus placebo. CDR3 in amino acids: CASSTRQGQETQYF. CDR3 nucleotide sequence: TGTGCCAGCTCAACGAGACAGGGGCAAGAGACCCAGTACTTC.